This T cell receptor beta chain was captured in a study of identical twins. This clonotype was detected a few times. Antigen unknown. Study-level points and caveats: The authors noted that invariant MAIT and iNKT cells could partly confound zero-insertion analyses.

The CDR3 is 16 amino acids. In germline, CDR1 is DFQATT, CDR2 SNEGSKA (reference sequence). J was trimmed by 3 bases and V by 7 bases; bases with no gene match: 16. One entry per CDR3 protein results from TCRdb running MiXCR on the 5' RACE reads. Of roughly 720,000 distinct CDR3 sequences in the sample, over 15% were seen once. This sample also belongs to another study, concerning T cells expressing NK-cell markers. This second report adds: Several experiments employed an anti-gamma-delta TCR antibody to confine sorting to alpha-beta TCR T cells.

This TCR derives from a woman in her late teens or twenties in good health. Material: PBMCs. The chain links TRBV20-1 to TRBJ2-5; 8 positions agree with TRBD2. The DNA for the CDR3 is TGCAGTGGCATAGCTATGGGCGGGAGGAGTAAAGAGACCCAGTACTTC. This sequence encodes CSGIAMGGRSKETQYF.